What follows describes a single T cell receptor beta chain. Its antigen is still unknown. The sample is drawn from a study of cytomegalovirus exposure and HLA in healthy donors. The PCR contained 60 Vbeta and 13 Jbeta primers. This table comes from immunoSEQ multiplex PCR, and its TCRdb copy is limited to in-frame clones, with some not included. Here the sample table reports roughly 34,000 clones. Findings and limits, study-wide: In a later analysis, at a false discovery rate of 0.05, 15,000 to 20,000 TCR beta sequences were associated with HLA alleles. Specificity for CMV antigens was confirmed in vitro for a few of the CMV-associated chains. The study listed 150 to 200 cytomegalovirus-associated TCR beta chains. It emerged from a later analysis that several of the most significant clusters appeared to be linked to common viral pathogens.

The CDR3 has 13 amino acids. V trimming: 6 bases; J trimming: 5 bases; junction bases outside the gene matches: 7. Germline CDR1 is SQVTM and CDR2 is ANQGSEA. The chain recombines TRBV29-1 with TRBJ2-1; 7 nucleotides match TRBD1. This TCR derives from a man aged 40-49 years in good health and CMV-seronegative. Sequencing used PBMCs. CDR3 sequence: CSVQRQGDNEQFF. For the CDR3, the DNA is TGCAGCGTCCAAAGACAGGGAGACAATGAGCAGTTCTTC.